The 27 T cell receptor beta chains below all came from one sample that was sequenced in a study of cytomegalovirus exposure and HLA in healthy donors. PCR primers comprised 60 Vbeta and 13 Jbeta primers. Profiling relied on immunoSEQ multiplex PCR, and the TCRdb table lists in-frame clones only, not all of them. The sample has 100,000 to 150,000 clones, about 80% seen once. Sample: PBMCs. All receptors derive from a woman aged 40 to 49 in good health and CMV-seronegative.

This chain uses TRBV9 with TRBJ1-2, with D perhaps TRBD1 (6 bases). There are 15 residues in the CDR3. Looked up from germline, CDR1 is SGDLS and CDR2 is YYNGEE. V lost 0 bases and J 3 bases, leaving 12 bases between the germline ends. This CDR3 reads CASSVDEGGDYGYTF. In DNA form, the CDR3 reads TGTGCCAGCAGCGTAGACGAAGGGGGGGACTATGGCTACACCTTC.

Many counts were recorded for this clone. The gene calls are TRBV6-6 and TRBJ2-2; D gene ambiguous. The V gene's germline CDR1 is MNHNY and CDR2 SVGAGI (reference sequence). CDR3 size: 14 residues. V was shortened by 2 bases and J by 3 bases, with 7 bases between the two germline ends. CDR3 loop: CASSYLRDTGELFF. The CDR3 bases are TGTGCCAGCAGTTACCTCCGAGACACCGGGGAGCTGTTTTTT.

V gene TRBV5-6 combines with J gene TRBJ2-1, with D possibly TRBD2 on 6 matching bases. Germline CDR1 SGHDT, CDR2 YYEEEE. V dropped 7 bases and J dropped 4 bases, with 15 bases sitting between them. CDR3 length: 14 residues. This CDR3 is CASASGQFYNEQFF. CDR3 sequence (DNA): TGTGCCAGCGCCAGCGGGCAATTTTACAATGAGCAGTTCTTC.

The chain links TRBV27 to TRBJ2-7; a possible D gene is TRBD2 (5 bases). This CDR3 region has 14 residues. In germline, CDR1 is MNHEY, CDR2 SMNVEV (reference sequence). V lost 6 bases and J lost 2, with 14 bases in between. Written as DNA, the CDR3 is TGTGCCAGCAGCGACCGGGGAGTGGCCTACGAGCAGTACTTC. It specifies CASSDRGVAYEQYF.

A few counts support this clone. The chain is built from TRBV4-2 and TRBJ2-5; weak D call: TRBD2 (5 bases). V dropped 1 base and J dropped 1 base, with 13 bases sitting between them. CDR3 size: 16 residues. Germline values: CDR1 LGHNA, CDR2 YNFKEQ. The CDR3 reads CASSQAVGEAQETQYF. CDR3 in DNA: TGTGCCAGCAGCCAAGCAGTGGGAGAGGCCCAAGAGACCCAGTACTTC.

V is TRBV29-1 and J is TRBJ2-7; 10 bases are shared with TRBD1. The V gene's germline CDR1 is SQVTM and CDR2 ANQGSEA. CDR3 length equals 14 residues. J was trimmed by 5 bases and V by 3 bases; bases with no gene match: 7. CDR3 region: CSVDPGQGIDEQYF. The CDR3 DNA sequence: TGCAGCGTTGACCCGGGACAGGGGATCGACGAGCAGTACTTC.

The sample holds a few counts of this clone. V gene TRBV19 combines with J gene TRBJ1-5; the D gene is possibly TRBD1 (6 bases). This CDR3 contains 14 residues. CDR1 and CDR2 (germline): LNHDA, SQIVND (reference sequence). The V end was cut by 6 bases, the J end by 10 bases, with 19 bases between. The CDR3 reads CASRVSGGATPQHF. The CDR3 nucleotides read TGTGCCAGTAGGGTTAGCGGGGGGGCTACACCCCAGCATTTT. The full variable domain, its missing parts supplied by reference TRBV19 and TRBJ1-5, is DGGITQSPKYLFRKEGQNVTLSCEQNLNHDAMYWYRQDPGQGLRLIYYSQIVNDFQKGDIAEGYSVSREKKESFPLTVTSAQKNPTAFYLCASRVSGGATPQHFGDGTRLSIL.

This chain's CDR3 is CASRSSGANVLTF. For the CDR3, the DNA is TGTGCCAGCCGTTCTTCTGGGGCCAACGTCCTGACTTTC. This chain uses TRBV27 with TRBJ2-6; D ambiguous. CDR1 and CDR2 (germline): MNHEY, SMNVEV (reference sequence). Between the trimmed V and J ends, which lost 8 bases and 1 base, there was a span of 6 bases. The CDR3 consists of 13 residues. Together with reference TRBV27 and TRBJ2-6, the CDR3 gives the full variable domain: EAQVTQNPRYLITVTGKKLTVTCSQNMNHEYMSWYRQDPGLGLRQIYYSMNVEVTDKGDVPEGYKVSRKEKRNFPLILESPSPNQTSLYFCASRSSGANVLTFGAGSRLTVL.

The J gene is TRBJ2-5, the V gene TRBV4-1; the match to TRBD1 covers 8 bases. V trimming: 5 bases; J trimming: 6 bases; junction bases outside the gene matches: 14. Looked up from germline, CDR1 is MGHRA and CDR2 is YSYEKL. CDR3 size: 16 residues. CDR3 nucleotide sequence: TGCGCCAGCAGCGCATCCTTTCGGGACAGGTTTCAGACCCAGTACTTC. Translation: CASSASFRDRFQTQYF.

J is TRBJ1-5 and V is TRBV5-1; D not certain. V lost 4 bases and J 5 bases, leaving 10 bases between the germline ends. The CDR3 has 13 residues. CDR1 SGHRS and CDR2 YFSETQ come from the germline V gene. The DNA for the CDR3 is TGCGCCAGCAGCCATAGCGGGGATCAGCCCCAGCATTTT. Encoded protein: CASSHSGDQPQHF.

The chain employs TRBV5-1 and TRBJ1-1; D is unclear. CDR3 length: 14 amino acids. Trimming stripped 4 bases from V and 1 base from J, with 11 bases between. The germline V gene has CDR1 SGHRS and CDR2 YFSETQ. The CDR3 DNA sequence: TGCGCCAGCAGCCAAGAAGCAGGGAACACTGAAGCTTTCTTT. Protein: CASSQEAGNTEAFF.

V and J are TRBV7-8 and TRBJ2-5; D is possibly TRBD2 (6 bases). Germline V gene lookup returns CDR1 SGHVS and CDR2 FQNEAQ. V was shortened by 3 bases and J by 1 base, with 9 bases between the two germline ends. This CDR3 comprises 14 residues. CDR3 region: CASSFRDFQETQYF. As DNA, the CDR3 is TGTGCCAGCAGCTTTCGGGACTTCCAAGAGACCCAGTACTTC.

This chain uses TRBV19 with TRBJ2-6; D possibly corresponds to TRBD1 (7 bases). The CDR3 is 18 residues long. Trimming removed 3 bases at V and 2 bases at J, with 17 bases between. The germline V gene encodes CDR1 LNHDA and CDR2 SQIVND (reference sequence). The CDR3 sequence: CASSMSGGRGTGANVLTF. CDR3 coding DNA: TGTGCCAGTAGTATGTCAGGGGGGCGTGGTACTGGGGCCAACGTCCTGACTTTC.

The chain joins TRBV7-2 to TRBJ2-5; perhaps TRBD2 as D (5 bases). The V gene's germline CDR1 is SGHTA and CDR2 FQGNSA. V lost 5 bases and J 4 bases, leaving 11 bases between the germline ends. CDR3 size: 13 residues. CDR3 coding DNA: TGTGCCAGCAGCCCCGGGGTCCGAGAGACCCAGTACTTC. Translating it yields CASSPGVRETQYF.

V and J are TRBV4-1 and TRBJ2-7, with D perhaps matching TRBD2 (6 bases). Trimming cost V 0 bases and J 4 bases, with 13 bases left between them. Germline V gene lookup returns CDR1 MGHRA and CDR2 YSYEKL. This CDR3 has 15 amino acids. CDR3 sequence (DNA): TGCGCCAGCAGCCAAGATTGGGGGGTATGGTACGAGCAGTACTTC. Protein product: CASSQDWGVWYEQYF.

This rearrangement joins TRBV5-4 to TRBJ1-1, with 9 bases lining up with TRBD1. V dropped 4 bases and J dropped 3; count of bases not matched to a gene: 7. The CDR3 sequence is 15 residues long. The V gene's germline CDR1 is SGHNT and CDR2 YYREEE (reference sequence). The CDR3 is CASSGGTGPDTEAFF. CDR3 coding DNA: TGTGCCAGCAGCGGAGGGACAGGGCCGGACACTGAAGCTTTCTTT.

The chain joins TRBV5-6 to TRBJ2-7; a weak D match, TRBD1 (6 bases). Trimming cost V 4 bases and J 3 bases, with 11 bases left between them. Germline CDR1 and CDR2: SGHDT and YYEEEE. The CDR3 contains 13 residues. Here the CDR3 DNA reads TGTGCCAGCAGCCCAGAGGACAGCTACGAGCAGTACTTC. Translation: CASSPEDSYEQYF.

V usage is TRBV19 and J usage is TRBJ2-7, with a weak D call TRBD2 (6 bases). The length of the CDR3 is 14 residues. Trimming shortened V by 5 bases and J by 7 bases, and 18 bases separated the two germline ends. Germline CDR1 and CDR2: LNHDA and SQIVND (reference sequence). This CDR3 is CASSAGGGSREQYF. CDR3 nucleotides: TGTGCCAGTAGTGCCGGGGGAGGTTCACGGGAGCAGTACTTC.

This chain links TRBV18 with TRBJ2-3; TRBD2 agrees at 12 bases. This CDR3 is built from 17 residues. V lost 8 bases, J lost 3 bases, and 12 bases stayed unmatched. Germline V CDR1 and CDR2: KGHSH, LQKENI. Here the CDR3 reads CASKNPFLAGGTDTQYF. The DNA for the CDR3 is TGTGCCAGCAAAAATCCGTTCCTAGCGGGAGGGACAGATACGCAGTATTTT.

The rearrangement links TRBV7-9 to TRBJ1-3; weak D call: TRBD1 (5 bases). This CDR3 region has 15 residues. With 4 bases removed from V and 0 bases from J, the gap between germline ends came to 10 bases. CDR1 is SEHNR, CDR2 FQNEAQ, per germline (reference sequence). DNA of the CDR3: TGTGCCAGCAGCTCCATGGGGGGCTCTGGAAACACCATATATTTT. Amino acid sequence: CASSSMGGSGNTIYF. Full variable domain (rest looked up from reference TRBV7-9 and TRBJ1-3): DTGVSQNPRHKITKRGQNVTFRCDPISEHNRLYWYRQTLGQGPEFLTYFQNEAQLEKSRLLSDRFSAERPKGSFSTLEIQRTEQGDSAMYLCASSSMGGSGNTIYFGEGSWLTVV.

This clone was picked up a small number of times. This rearrangement joins TRBV4-1 to TRBJ2-5, with unresolved D. The DNA end is more similar to TRBJ2-7, so the J call may be wrong. Per germline, CDR1 MGHRA and CDR2 YSYEKL. There are 16 residues in the CDR3. CDR3 sequence (DNA): TGCGCCAGCAGCCAGTTATTATCCTCAAACCACTACGAGCAGTACTTC. Translating it yields CASSQLLSSNHYEQYF.

The chain joins TRBV7-9 to TRBJ2-2; TRBD2 matches 8 bases. V shed 6 bases and J 4 bases; nucleotides not matched to a gene: 7. Germline-derived CDR1 and CDR2 are SEHNR and FQNEAQ (reference sequence). The CDR3 is 15 amino acids. This CDR3 is CASRASGSPTGELFF. In nucleotides, the CDR3 is TGTGCCAGCAGAGCCAGCGGGAGCCCCACCGGGGAGCTGTTTTTT.

The genes are TRBV7-6 and TRBJ2-2; a possible D gene is TRBD1 (6 bases). The V gene lost 5 bases and the J gene lost 0 bases, with 19 bases spanning the gap. This CDR3 has 18 residues. Germline assignment: CDR1 SGHVS and CDR2 FNYEAQ. The CDR3 region is CASSPRRGGHPNTGELFF. CDR3 sequence (DNA): TGTGCCAGCAGCCCCCGGCGAGGGGGACACCCGAACACCGGGGAGCTGTTTTTT.

This chain joins TRBV27 and TRBJ2-7, with D possibly TRBD1 on 5 matching bases. The germline gives CDR1 MNHEY, CDR2 SMNVEV (reference sequence). The CDR3 length is 16 residues. Trimming pared 5 bases from V and 3 bases from J, leaving 20 bases between. CDR3 loop: CASSKTVPNLNYEQYF. For the CDR3, the DNA is TGTGCCAGCAGTAAGACAGTCCCCAACCTTAACTACGAGCAGTACTTC.

The chain carries TRBV7-2 and TRBJ1-1; D is ambiguous. V was cut by 1 base and J by 4 bases, with 10 bases left in between. CDR3 length: 14 amino acids. CDR1 SGHTA and CDR2 FQGNSA come from the germline V gene. CDR3 DNA sequence: TGTGCCAGCAGCTTAGAGACATGGATCACTGAAGCTTTCTTT. Translated: CASSLETWITEAFF.

The table lists this clone with a count of one. The chain is built from TRBV7-3 and TRBJ2-1; a possible D gene is TRBD1 (6 bases). This CDR3 has 13 residues. CDR1 and CDR2 from the germline V gene are SGHTA and FQGTGA. V shed 4 bases and J shed 8 bases, with 12 bases lying between them. Here the CDR3 DNA reads TGTGCCAGCAGCTCGACAGGAACCGATGAGCAGTTCTTC. Its protein is CASSSTGTDEQFF. Variable domain in full (rest from reference TRBV7-3 and TRBJ2-1): GAGVSQTPSNKVTEKGKYVELRCDPISGHTALYWYRQSLGQGPEFLIYFQGTGAADDSGLPNDRFFAVRPEGSVSTLKIQRTERGDSAVYLCASSSTGTDEQFFGPGTRLTVL.

The genes are TRBV28 and TRBJ2-5; D uncertain. Germline V gene sequence: CDR1 MDHEN, CDR2 SYDVKM. The CDR3 is made up of 14 amino acids. The ends were cut back, 0 bases at V and 6 bases at J, with 11 bases in the middle. CDR3 sequence: CASSLWGSIQTQYF. CDR3 sequence (DNA): TGTGCCAGCAGTTTATGGGGTAGCATCCAGACCCAGTACTTC.